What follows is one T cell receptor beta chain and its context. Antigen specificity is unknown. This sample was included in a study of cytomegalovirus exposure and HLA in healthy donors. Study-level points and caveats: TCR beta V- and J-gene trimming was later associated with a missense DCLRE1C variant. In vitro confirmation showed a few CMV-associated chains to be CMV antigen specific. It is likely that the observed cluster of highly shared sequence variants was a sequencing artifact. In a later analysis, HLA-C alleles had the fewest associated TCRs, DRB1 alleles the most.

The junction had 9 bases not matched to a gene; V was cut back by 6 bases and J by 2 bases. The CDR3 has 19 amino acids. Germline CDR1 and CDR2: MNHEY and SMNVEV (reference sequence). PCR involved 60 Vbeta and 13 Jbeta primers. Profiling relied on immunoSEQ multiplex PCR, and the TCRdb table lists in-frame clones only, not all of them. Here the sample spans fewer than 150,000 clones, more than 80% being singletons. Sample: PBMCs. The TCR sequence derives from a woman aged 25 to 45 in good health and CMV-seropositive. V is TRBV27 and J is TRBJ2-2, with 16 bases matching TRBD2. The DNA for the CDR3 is TGTGCCAGCAGCCGAACGGGACTAGCGGGGGGGTTTAACACCGGGGAGCTGTTTTTT. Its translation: CASSRTGLAGGFNTGELFF.